This passage covers 29 T cell receptor beta chains from one sample sequenced in a study of blood T cell repertoires in COVID-19. Here immunoSEQ multiplex PCR was the method, and the copy in TCRdb shows in-frame clones only, minus some. The profile shows 120,000 to 150,000 clones, under 90% of them singletons. The specimen was peripheral blood. The receptors derive from a human donor in a cohort sampled during active COVID-19.

In nucleotides, the CDR3 is TGTGCCAGCAGCTTACAGGGTAACTCACCCCTCCACTTT. The encoded protein is CASSLQGNSPLHF. The chain combines TRBV7-8 with TRBJ1-6, with D perhaps matching TRBD1 (5 bases). V lost 2 bases and J 10 bases, leaving 9 bases between the germline ends. The germline CDR1 and CDR2 sequences are SGHVS and FQNEAQ. This CDR3 has 13 residues.

V usage is TRBV4-3 and J usage is TRBJ1-3; 8 bases align to TRBD1. Looked up from germline, CDR1 is LGHNA and CDR2 is YSLEER. V shed 1 base, J shed 4 bases, and the junction held 9 bases outside the gene matches. The CDR3 runs 17 residues. The CDR3 is CASSQGSGGLSGNTIYF. The CDR3 DNA follows: TGCGCCAGCAGCCAAGGTTCAGGGGGCCTTAGCGGAAACACCATATATTTT.

V is TRBV5-4 and J is TRBJ2-7, with a weak D call TRBD1 (6 bases). Trimming stripped 2 bases from V and 1 base from J, with 13 bases between. The CDR3 consists of 15 residues. CDR1 SGHNT and CDR2 YYREEE come from the germline V gene (reference sequence). In nucleotides, the CDR3 is TGTGCCAGCAGCTTTGCGAGGGGACAATCCTACGAGCAGTACTTC. Translating gives CASSFARGQSYEQYF.

The rearrangement joins TRBV6-5 to TRBJ2-3, with 10 bases aligning to TRBD1. CDR1 MNHEY and CDR2 SVGAGI come from the germline V gene. The CDR3 length is 14 residues. Losses at the gene ends were 6 bases for V and 1 base for J; bases not matched to a gene: 1. CDR3 sequence reads: CASRGTGGTDTQYF. As DNA, the CDR3 is TGTGCCAGCAGGGGGACAGGGGGCACAGATACGCAGTATTTT.

The chain has TRBV20-1 and TRBJ1-4, with TRBD1 matching 7 bases. After removal of 3 bases from V and 8 bases from J, the junction contained 6 bases not matched to a gene. The CDR3 contains 13 residues. Per germline, CDR1 DFQATT and CDR2 SNEGSKA (reference sequence). The CDR3 region is CSASYQGGEKLFF. CDR3 nucleotide sequence: TGCAGTGCTAGTTACCAGGGGGGCGAAAAACTGTTTTTT.

The rearrangement links TRBV3-1 (or the pseudogene TRBV3-2) to TRBJ1-1; D uncertain. Trimming shortened V by 0 bases and J by 3 bases, and 17 bases separated the two germline ends. The CDR3 extends over 17 amino acids. Looked up from germline, CDR1 is LGHDT and CDR2 is YNNKEL (reference sequence). DNA of the CDR3: TGTGCCAGCAGCCAAGAACTCGGAGCGCAACAAGACACTGAAGCTTTCTTT. Translation: CASSQELGAQQDTEAFF.

The chain has TRBV29-1 and TRBJ2-1; 13 bases align to TRBD2. This CDR3 has 17 amino acids. Germline values: CDR1 SQVTM, CDR2 ANQGSEA. Trimming removed 2 bases from V and 8 bases from J; junction bases left unmatched: 12. This CDR3 reads CSVENPTSGGAGDEQFF. In DNA form, the CDR3 reads TGCAGCGTTGAAAACCCTACTAGCGGGGGGGCTGGAGATGAGCAGTTCTTC.

V usage is TRBV5-4 and J usage is TRBJ1-4, with 11 bases that match TRBD1. Germline loops: CDR1 SGHNT, CDR2 YYREEE (reference sequence). V shed 0 bases and J 8 bases; nucleotides not matched to a gene: 3. This CDR3 contains 15 residues. CDR3 sequence: CASSLAGQGAEKLFF. CDR3 bases: TGTGCCAGCAGCTTGGCTGGACAGGGGGCCGAAAAACTGTTTTTT.

The chain employs TRBV18 and TRBJ2-3; unclear D gene. Germline values: CDR1 KGHSH, CDR2 LQKENI. The CDR3 is 13 residues long. Trimming pared 3 bases from V and 1 base from J, leaving 5 bases between. Written as DNA, the CDR3 is TGTGCCAGCTCACCCGGAGGCACAGATACGCAGTATTTT. This sequence encodes CASSPGGTDTQYF.

The chain recombines TRBV6-5 with TRBJ2-1; 12 positions match TRBD2. Germline V gives CDR1 MNHEY, CDR2 SVGAGI. J gave up 6 bases and V 6 bases, and 3 bases lay outside the gene matches. This CDR3 spans 14 amino acids. The CDR3 is CASSRTSGVNEQFF. The CDR3 DNA sequence: TGTGCCAGCAGCAGGACTAGCGGGGTCAATGAGCAGTTCTTC.

About this clone: Other DNA sequences in this sample translate to the same CDR3. The genes are TRBV18 and TRBJ2-7; D might be TRBD1 (7 bases). This CDR3 spans 14 amino acids. V gave up 4 bases and J gave up 7 bases, with 17 bases separating them. Per the germline V gene, CDR1 is KGHSH and CDR2 is LQKENI. CDR3 in DNA: TGTGCCAGCTCACTTTCGGAGGGGGCGCGGGAGCAGTACTTC. This gives the protein CASSLSEGAREQYF.

In this sample, this clone turned up once. This chain joins TRBV10-3 and TRBJ1-2; the D is unclear. This CDR3 comprises 17 residues. Germline V lookup: CDR1 ENHRY, CDR2 SYGVKD. Trimming left V 0 bases short and J 4 bases short, with 18 bases between. The CDR3 region is CAISESSVAAAPYGYTF. CDR3 DNA: TGTGCCATCAGTGAGTCGTCAGTAGCGGCGGCACCCTATGGCTACACCTTC.

The chain recombines TRBV20-1 with TRBJ1-5; 8 nucleotides match TRBD1. V lost 3 bases and J lost 6; bases outside the gene matches: 10. This CDR3 region has 15 residues. Germline loops: CDR1 DFQATT, CDR2 SNEGSKA (reference sequence). The chain's CDR3 is CSASVGQGIGQPQHF. CDR3 bases: TGCAGTGCTAGTGTAGGACAGGGTATCGGTCAGCCCCAGCATTTT.

CDR3 sequence (DNA): TGCGCCAGCAGTGAGGCCCATGAGACAGGGCCGTTTAATGAAAAACTGTTTTTT. Its protein is CASSEAHETGPFNEKLFF. The V gene is TRBV10-1, the J gene TRBJ1-4; 7 positions agree with TRBD1. The CDR3 sequence is 18 residues long. The junction had 13 bases not matched to a gene; V was cut back by 2 bases and J by 4 bases. Germline lookup yields CDR1 WNHNN and CDR2 SYGVQD (reference sequence).

The rearrangement uses TRBV3-1 (or the pseudogene TRBV3-2) and TRBJ2-3; the match to TRBD1 covers 7 bases. The CDR3 is made up of 18 amino acids. V gave up 2 bases and J gave up 1 base; unmatched junction bases: 12. Germline CDR1 reads LGHDT; CDR2 reads YNNKEL (reference sequence). The CDR3 sequence: CASSQNPVLGQRTDTQYF. CDR3 nucleotides: TGTGCCAGCAGCCAAAATCCGGTGCTGGGACAGCGCACAGATACGCAGTATTTT.

The chain recombines TRBV3-1 (or the pseudogene TRBV3-2) with TRBJ1-1; D is unresolved. V was pared by 0 bases and J by 5 bases, with 4 bases between. The CDR3 runs to 12 residues. Germline V lookup: CDR1 LGHDT, CDR2 YNNKEL (reference sequence). CDR3 bases: TGTGCCAGCAGCCAAGATTTAACTGAAGCTTTCTTT. Protein sequence: CASSQDLTEAFF.

This clone was recorded once. J is TRBJ2-7 and V is TRBV7-2; no firm D call. Germline loops: CDR1 SGHTA, CDR2 FQGNSA. The CDR3 loop spans 18 amino acids. The germline V and J ends were trimmed by 2 bases and 3 bases, with 23 bases remaining between them. CDR3 in DNA: TGTGCCAGCAGCTTACTTCCGGATAGGAGAGGTCCCTACTACGAGCAGTACTTC. Amino acids: CASSLLPDRRGPYYEQYF.

DNA of the CDR3: TGTGCCAGCAGTTTACGGGACAGGGGGACCTATGGCTACACCTTC. Residues: CASSLRDRGTYGYTF. The chain joins TRBV27 to TRBJ1-2; 11 bases are a match to TRBD1. Germline-derived CDR1 and CDR2 are MNHEY and SMNVEV (reference sequence). Trimming at V came to 2 bases and at J to 4 bases, leaving 3 bases not matched to a gene. CDR3 length equals 15 residues.

The V and J genes are TRBV6-2 or TRBV6-3 and TRBJ2-7; D perhaps matches TRBD1 (6 bases). The CDR3 is 14 amino acids. V lost 5 bases and J lost 8, with 19 bases in between. Germline CDR1 MNHEY, CDR2 SVGEGT. Here the CDR3 DNA reads TGTGCCAGCAGTACGGCCGGGACACCTCAGCAGCAGTACTTC. It codes for CASSTAGTPQQQYF.

This clone turned up a few times. The chain has TRBV6-1 and TRBJ1-1; 11 nucleotides match TRBD1. The V gene's germline CDR1 is MNHNS and CDR2 SASEGT. V shed 3 bases, J shed 10 bases, and the junction held 10 bases outside the gene matches. The CDR3 runs to 15 residues. CDR3 amino acids: CASSDGTGGLEAAFF. In nucleotides, the CDR3 is TGTGCCAGCAGTGACGGGACAGGGGGGCTCGAGGCAGCTTTCTTT.

V gene TRBV7-2 combines with J gene TRBJ2-1; 8 bases fit TRBD2. The CDR3 is made up of 19 amino acids. V shed 3 bases and J 5 bases; nucleotides not matched to a gene: 18. Germline V CDR1 and CDR2: SGHTA, FQGNSA. The CDR3 sequence: CASSFKFGRSGGQNNEQFF. The CDR3 region has the DNA TGTGCCAGCAGCTTCAAATTCGGCCGAAGCGGGGGCCAAAACAATGAGCAGTTCTTC. The full variable domain, rest sourced from reference TRBV7-2 and TRBJ2-1, is GAGVSQSPSNKVTEKGKDVELRCDPISGHTALYWYRQSLGQGLEFLIYFQGNSAPDKSGLPSDRFSAERTGGSVSTLTIQRTQQEDSAVYLCASSFKFGRSGGQNNEQFFGPGTRLTVL.

V is TRBV5-4 and J is TRBJ2-2; 8 bases fit TRBD1. V lost 5 bases to trimming and J lost 2 bases; unmatched junction nucleotides: 2. This CDR3 contains 14 residues. The germline gives CDR1 SGHNT, CDR2 YYREEE (reference sequence). In DNA form, the CDR3 reads TGTGCCAGCAGGGACAGGGTCAACACCGGGGAGCTGTTTTTT. This translates into CASRDRVNTGELFF.

This sequence joins TRBV10-1 and TRBJ2-7, with D perhaps matching TRBD1 (6 bases). Trimming took 7 bases from V and 3 from J, leaving 13 bases between them. CDR1 WNHNN and CDR2 SYGVQD come from the germline V gene (reference sequence). This CDR3 comprises 13 residues. The CDR3 loop reads CASNIRDIYEQYF. The CDR3 DNA follows: TGCGCCAGCAATATCCGGGACATCTACGAGCAGTACTTC.

V gene TRBV18 combines with J gene TRBJ1-2; possibly TRBD1 for D (5 bases). The CDR3 covers 13 residues. Germline values: CDR1 KGHSH, CDR2 LQKENI. With 5 bases removed from V and 8 bases from J, the gap between germline ends came to 15 bases. The CDR3 nucleotides read TGTGCCAGCTCAACAAGACAGAGTGACGGCTACACCTTC. Amino acids: CASSTRQSDGYTF.

V gene TRBV5-1 combines with J gene TRBJ2-2; D call uncertain. The CDR3 is 16 residues long. Germline V gene sequence: CDR1 SGHRS, CDR2 YFSETQ. Trimming cost V 0 bases and J 2 bases, with 11 bases left between them. The CDR3 protein is CASSLAIALNTGELFF. The CDR3 DNA sequence: TGCGCCAGCAGCTTGGCGATAGCTCTCAACACCGGGGAGCTGTTTTTT. Combining the CDR3 with reference TRBV5-1 and TRBJ2-2 gives the whole variable domain KAGVTQTPRYLIKTRGQQVTLSCSPISGHRSVSWYQQTPGQGLQFLFEYFSETQRNKGNFPGRFSGRQFSNSRSEMNVSTLELGDSALYLCASSLAIALNTGELFFGEGSRLTVL.

J is TRBJ2-2 and V is TRBV5-4, with D possibly TRBD2 on 5 matching bases. Per the germline V gene, CDR1 is SGHNT and CDR2 is YYREEE (reference sequence). This CDR3 contains 17 residues. V was trimmed by 3 bases and J by 0 bases, leaving 15 bases between them. Written as DNA, the CDR3 is TGTGCCAGCAGCTCGCCTGGGAGAACAGCGAACACCGGGGAGCTGTTTTTT. Its translation is CASSSPGRTANTGELFF.

This clone was counted only a few times. The chain has TRBV5-1 and TRBJ2-7; D possibly corresponds to TRBD2 (5 bases). The germline CDR1 and CDR2 sequences are SGHRS and YFSETQ. V lost 0 bases, J lost 4 bases, and 17 bases lay in between. The CDR3 has 16 residues. The CDR3: CASSLVELRGGYEQYF. DNA of the CDR3: TGCGCCAGCAGCTTGGTAGAACTTCGGGGTGGGTACGAGCAGTACTTC.

The chain couples TRBV18 to TRBJ2-3, with 12 bases lining up with TRBD2. The CDR3 length is 17 residues. V was pared by 0 bases and J by 6 bases, with 7 bases of the junction left unmatched. CDR1 KGHSH and CDR2 LQKENI come from the germline V gene. DNA for the CDR3: TGTGCCAGCTCACCACCAAGGCTAGCGGGGGGGCGTGATACGCAGTATTTT. This encodes CASSPPRLAGGRDTQYF.

This clone appeared a single time. This CDR3 is CASSYSGRMPNTGELFF. CDR3 in DNA: TGTGCCAGCAGTTACTCGGGCAGGATGCCGAACACCGGGGAGCTGTTTTTT. V is TRBV6-7 and J is TRBJ2-2; D remains ambiguous. TRBV6-7 is annotated as an ORF whose role is uncertain. V lost 0 bases to trimming and J lost 0 bases, with 11 bases between them. The CDR3 is made up of 17 amino acids.